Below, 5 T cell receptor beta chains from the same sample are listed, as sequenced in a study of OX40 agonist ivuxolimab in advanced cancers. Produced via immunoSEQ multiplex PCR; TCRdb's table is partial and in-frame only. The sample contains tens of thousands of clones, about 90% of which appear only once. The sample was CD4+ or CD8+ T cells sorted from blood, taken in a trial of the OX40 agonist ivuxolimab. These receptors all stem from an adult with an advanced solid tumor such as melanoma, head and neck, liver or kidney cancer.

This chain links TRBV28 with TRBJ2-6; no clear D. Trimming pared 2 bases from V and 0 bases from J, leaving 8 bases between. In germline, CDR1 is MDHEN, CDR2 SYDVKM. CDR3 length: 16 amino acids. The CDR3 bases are TGTGCCAGCAGTTTACATCCTAGCTCTGGGGCCAACGTCCTGACTTTC. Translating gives CASSLHPSSGANVLTF.

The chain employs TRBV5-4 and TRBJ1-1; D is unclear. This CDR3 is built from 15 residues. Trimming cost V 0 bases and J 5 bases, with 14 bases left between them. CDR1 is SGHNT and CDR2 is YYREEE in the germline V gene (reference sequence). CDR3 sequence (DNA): TGTGCCAGCAGCTTGGTAGTGACTGGGCGTACTGAAGCTTTCTTT. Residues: CASSLVVTGRTEAFF.

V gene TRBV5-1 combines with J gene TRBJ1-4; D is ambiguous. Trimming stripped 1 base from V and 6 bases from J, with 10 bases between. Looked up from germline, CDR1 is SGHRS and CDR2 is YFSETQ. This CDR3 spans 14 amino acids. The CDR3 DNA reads TGCGCCAGCAGCTTGCTTCCCCGGGATGAAAAACTGTTTTTT. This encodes CASSLLPRDEKLFF.

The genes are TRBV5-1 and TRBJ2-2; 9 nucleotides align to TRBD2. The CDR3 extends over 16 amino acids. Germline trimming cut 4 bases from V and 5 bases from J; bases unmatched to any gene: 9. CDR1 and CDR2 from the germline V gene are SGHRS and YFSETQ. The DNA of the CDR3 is TGCGCCAGCAGCATTGGTGTAGCGGGGGCTACCGGGGAGCTGTTTTTT. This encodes CASSIGVAGATGELFF.

The CDR3 DNA reads as TGCAGCGTTGTGAGGCAGGGTATTTGGGAGACCCAGTACTTC. Its translation: CSVVRQGIWETQYF. The V call is TRBV29-1, the J call TRBJ2-5; tentatively, D is TRBD1 (5 bases). The CDR3 extends over 14 amino acids. V lost 4 bases and J 5 bases, leaving 17 bases between the germline ends. Germline V gives CDR1 SQVTM, CDR2 ANQGSEA.